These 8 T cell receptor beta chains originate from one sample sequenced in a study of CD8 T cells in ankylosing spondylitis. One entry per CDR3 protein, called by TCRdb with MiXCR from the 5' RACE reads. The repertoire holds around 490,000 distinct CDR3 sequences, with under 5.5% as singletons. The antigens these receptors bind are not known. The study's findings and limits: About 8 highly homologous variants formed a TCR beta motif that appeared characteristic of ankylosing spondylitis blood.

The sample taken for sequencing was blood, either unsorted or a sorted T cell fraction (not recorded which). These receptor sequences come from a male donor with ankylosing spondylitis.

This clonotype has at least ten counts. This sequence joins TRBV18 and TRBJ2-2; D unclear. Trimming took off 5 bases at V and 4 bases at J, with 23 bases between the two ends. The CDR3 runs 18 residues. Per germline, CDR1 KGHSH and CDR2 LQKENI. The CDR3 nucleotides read TGTGCCAGCTCAGCACTCATCGGCCCCGGGTCGGGCACCGGGGAGCTGTTTTTT. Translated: CASSALIGPGSGTGELFF.

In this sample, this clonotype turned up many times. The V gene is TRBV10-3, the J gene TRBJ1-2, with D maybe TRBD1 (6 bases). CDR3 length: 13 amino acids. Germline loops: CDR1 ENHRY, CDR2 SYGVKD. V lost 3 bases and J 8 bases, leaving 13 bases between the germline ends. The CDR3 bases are TGTGCCATCAGTGAAAACAGGGCAAAAGGCTACACCTTC. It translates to CAISENRAKGYTF.

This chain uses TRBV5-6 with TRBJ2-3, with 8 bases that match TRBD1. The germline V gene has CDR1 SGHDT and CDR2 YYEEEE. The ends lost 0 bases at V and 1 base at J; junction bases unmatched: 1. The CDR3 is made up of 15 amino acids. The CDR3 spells CASSLGTGRTDTQYF. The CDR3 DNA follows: TGTGCCAGCAGCTTGGGGACAGGGCGCACAGATACGCAGTATTTT.

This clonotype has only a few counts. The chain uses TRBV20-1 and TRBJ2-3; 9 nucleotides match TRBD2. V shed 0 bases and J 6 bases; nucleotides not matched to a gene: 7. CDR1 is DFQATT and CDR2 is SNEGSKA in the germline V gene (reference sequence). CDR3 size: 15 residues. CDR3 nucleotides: TGCAGTGCTAGAGAGGCAGGGCGGGGGGGCGATACGCAGTATTTT. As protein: CSAREAGRGGDTQYF.

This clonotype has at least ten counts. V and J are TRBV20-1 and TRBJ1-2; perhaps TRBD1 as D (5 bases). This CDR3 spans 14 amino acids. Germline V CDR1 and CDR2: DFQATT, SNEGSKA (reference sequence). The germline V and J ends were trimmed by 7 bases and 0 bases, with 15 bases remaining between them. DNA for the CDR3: TGCAGTGGTTCCGCGGGGGAAGCTAACTATGGCTACACCTTC. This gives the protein CSGSAGEANYGYTF.

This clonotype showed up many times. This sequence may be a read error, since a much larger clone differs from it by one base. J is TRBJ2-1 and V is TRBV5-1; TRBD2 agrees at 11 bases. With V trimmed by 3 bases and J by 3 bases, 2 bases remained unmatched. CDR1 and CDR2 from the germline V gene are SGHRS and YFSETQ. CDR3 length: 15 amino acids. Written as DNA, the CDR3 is TGCGCCAGCAGCTGGGGACTAGCGGTCTACAATGAGCAGTTCTTC. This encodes CASSWGLAVYNEQFF.

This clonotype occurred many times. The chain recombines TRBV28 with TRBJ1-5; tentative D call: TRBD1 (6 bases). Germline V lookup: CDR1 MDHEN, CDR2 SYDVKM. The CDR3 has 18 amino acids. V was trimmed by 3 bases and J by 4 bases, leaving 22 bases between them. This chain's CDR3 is CASSFSQGNTPPNQPQHF. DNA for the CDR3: TGTGCCAGCAGTTTTTCCCAGGGGAATACCCCTCCTAATCAGCCCCAGCATTTT. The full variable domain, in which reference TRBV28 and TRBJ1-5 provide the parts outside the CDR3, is DVKVTQSSRYLVKRTGEKVFLECVQDMDHENMFWYRQDPGLGLRLIYFSYDVKMKEKGDIPEGYSVSREKKERFSLILESASTNQTSMYLCASSFSQGNTPPNQPQHFGDGTRLSIL.

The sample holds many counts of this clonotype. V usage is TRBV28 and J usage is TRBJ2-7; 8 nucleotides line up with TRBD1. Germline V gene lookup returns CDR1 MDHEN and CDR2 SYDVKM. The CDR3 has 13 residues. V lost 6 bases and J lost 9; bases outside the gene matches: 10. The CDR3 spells CASSQGQGHGQYF. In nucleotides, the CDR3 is TGTGCCAGCAGCCAAGGACAGGGTCACGGGCAGTACTTC.